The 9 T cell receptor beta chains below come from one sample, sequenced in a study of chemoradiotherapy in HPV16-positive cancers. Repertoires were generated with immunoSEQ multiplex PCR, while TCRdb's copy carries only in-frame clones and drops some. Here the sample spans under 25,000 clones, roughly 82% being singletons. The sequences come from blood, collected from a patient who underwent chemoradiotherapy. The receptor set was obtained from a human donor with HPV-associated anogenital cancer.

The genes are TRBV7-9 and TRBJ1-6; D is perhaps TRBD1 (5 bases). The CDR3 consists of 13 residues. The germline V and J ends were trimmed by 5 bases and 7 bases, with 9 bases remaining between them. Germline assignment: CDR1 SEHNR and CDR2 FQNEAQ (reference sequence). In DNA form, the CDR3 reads TGTGCCAGCAGCACAGAGGGGAATTCACCCCTCCACTTT. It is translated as CASSTEGNSPLHF.

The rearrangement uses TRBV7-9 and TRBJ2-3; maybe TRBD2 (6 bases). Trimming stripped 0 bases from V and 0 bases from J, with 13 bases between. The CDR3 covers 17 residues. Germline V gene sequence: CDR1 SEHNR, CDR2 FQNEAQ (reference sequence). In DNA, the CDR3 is TGTGCCAGCAGCTTAGCGTACGGGGCGGGAAGCACAGATACGCAGTATTTT. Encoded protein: CASSLAYGAGSTDTQYF. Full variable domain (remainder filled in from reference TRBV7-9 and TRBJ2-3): DTGVSQNPRHKITKRGQNVTFRCDPISEHNRLYWYRQTLGQGPEFLTYFQNEAQLEKSRLLSDRFSAERPKGSFSTLEIQRTEQGDSAMYLCASSLAYGAGSTDTQYFGPGTRLTVL.

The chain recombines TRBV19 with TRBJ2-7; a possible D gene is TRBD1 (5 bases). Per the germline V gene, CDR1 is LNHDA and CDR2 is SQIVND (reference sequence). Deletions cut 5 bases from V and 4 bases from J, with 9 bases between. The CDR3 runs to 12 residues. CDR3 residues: CASSDSLYEQYF. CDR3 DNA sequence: TGTGCCAGTAGTGACAGTTTGTACGAGCAGTACTTC.

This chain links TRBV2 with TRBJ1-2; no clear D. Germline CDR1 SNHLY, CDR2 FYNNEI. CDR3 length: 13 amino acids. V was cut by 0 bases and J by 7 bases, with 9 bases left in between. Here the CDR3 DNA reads TGTGCCAGCAGTGAAGCTTGGGATCGTGGCTACACCTTC. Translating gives CASSEAWDRGYTF.

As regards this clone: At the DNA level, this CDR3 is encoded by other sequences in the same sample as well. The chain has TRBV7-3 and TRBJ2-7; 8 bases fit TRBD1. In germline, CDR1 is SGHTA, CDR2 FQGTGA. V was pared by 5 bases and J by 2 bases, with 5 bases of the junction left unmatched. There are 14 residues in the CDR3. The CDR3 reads CASSPDRGPYEQYF. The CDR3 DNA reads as TGTGCCAGCAGCCCAGACAGGGGCCCCTACGAGCAGTACTTC.

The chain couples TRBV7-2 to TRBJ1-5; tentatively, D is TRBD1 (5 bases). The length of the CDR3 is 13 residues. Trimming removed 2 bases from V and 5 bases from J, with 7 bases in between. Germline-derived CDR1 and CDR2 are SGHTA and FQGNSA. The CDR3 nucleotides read TGTGCCAGCAGCTTACAGGGCGATCAGCCCCAGCATTTT. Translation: CASSLQGDQPQHF.

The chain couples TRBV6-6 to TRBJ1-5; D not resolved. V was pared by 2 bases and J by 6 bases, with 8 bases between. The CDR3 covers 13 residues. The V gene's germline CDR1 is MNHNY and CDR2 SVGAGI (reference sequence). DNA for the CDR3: TGTGCCAGCAGTTACCCCGGCGGTCAGCCCCAGCATTTT. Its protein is CASSYPGGQPQHF.

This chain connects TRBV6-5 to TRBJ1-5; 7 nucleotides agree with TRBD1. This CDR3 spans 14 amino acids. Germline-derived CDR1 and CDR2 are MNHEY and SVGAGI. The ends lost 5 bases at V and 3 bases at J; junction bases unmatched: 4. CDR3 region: CASSPGQANQPQHF. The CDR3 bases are TGTGCCAGCAGTCCTGGACAGGCCAATCAGCCCCAGCATTTT.

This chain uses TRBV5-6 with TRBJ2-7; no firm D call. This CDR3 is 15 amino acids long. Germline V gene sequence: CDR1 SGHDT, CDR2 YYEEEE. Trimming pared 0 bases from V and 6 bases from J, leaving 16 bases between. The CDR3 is CASSLAVNGIGEQYF. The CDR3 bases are TGTGCCAGCAGCTTGGCCGTTAATGGTATTGGCGAGCAGTACTTC.